Here is one T cell receptor (beta chain) with its context. The CDR3 is 15 residues long. Germline-derived CDR1 and CDR2 are MGHRA and YSYEKL. Trimming stripped 0 bases from V and 6 bases from J, with 12 bases between. The entry originates in a study of regulatory T cells in long-lasting Graves disease. Time point reported: persistent/refractory GD, antithyroid drugs over 5 years with positive TRAb. PBMC RNA served as the TCR library source. iRepertoire HTBI primers and Arm-PCR of CDR3 regions built TCR beta libraries. TCRdb re-derived calls from the multiplex PCR reads in MiXCR, one entry per CDR3 protein. The sample includes roughly 400,000 distinct CDR3 sequences, under 25% of them seen just once.

Sequencing used peripheral blood mononuclear cells (PBMCs), obtained when the disease was refractory, from a patient treated with antithyroid drugs. This receptor was obtained from a female donor with Graves disease. The chain recombines TRBV4-1 with TRBJ2-1; D gene unclear. The CDR3 DNA is TGCGCCAGCAGCCAAGAGGGGTGGCGGAGCAATGAGCAGTTCTTC. Translated, it gives CASSQEGWRSNEQFF.